The subject of this entry is one TCR beta chain. Its antigen is currently unknown. J lost 4 bases, V lost 3 bases, and 9 bases had no gene match. The CDR3 has 15 residues. CDR1 is SQVTM and CDR2 is ANQGSEA in the germline V gene. This specimen comes from a study of cytomegalovirus exposure and HLA in healthy donors. The PCR used 60 Vbeta and 13 Jbeta primers. Repertoires were generated with immunoSEQ multiplex PCR, while TCRdb's copy carries only in-frame clones and drops some. The sample holds 140,000 to 150,000 clones. The study, taken as a whole, reports: Specificity of three CMV-associated chains for CMV antigens was verified in vitro.

Sequenced sample: PBMCs. This chain links TRBV29-1 with TRBJ2-5, with TRBD1 matching over 9 bases. This receptor was obtained from a woman aged 50 to 60 in good health and CMV-seronegative. CDR3 coding DNA: TGCAGCGTTGACGGGGACAGGGAAGGGGGAGAGACCCAGTACTTC. Protein sequence: CSVDGDREGGETQYF. Supplemented by reference TRBV29-1 and TRBJ2-5, the full variable domain reads SAVISQKPSRDICQRGTSLTIQCQVDSQVTMMFWYRQQPGQSLTLIATANQGSEATYESGFVIDKFPISRPNLTFSTLTVSNMSPEDSSIYLCSVDGDREGGETQYFGPGTRLLVL.